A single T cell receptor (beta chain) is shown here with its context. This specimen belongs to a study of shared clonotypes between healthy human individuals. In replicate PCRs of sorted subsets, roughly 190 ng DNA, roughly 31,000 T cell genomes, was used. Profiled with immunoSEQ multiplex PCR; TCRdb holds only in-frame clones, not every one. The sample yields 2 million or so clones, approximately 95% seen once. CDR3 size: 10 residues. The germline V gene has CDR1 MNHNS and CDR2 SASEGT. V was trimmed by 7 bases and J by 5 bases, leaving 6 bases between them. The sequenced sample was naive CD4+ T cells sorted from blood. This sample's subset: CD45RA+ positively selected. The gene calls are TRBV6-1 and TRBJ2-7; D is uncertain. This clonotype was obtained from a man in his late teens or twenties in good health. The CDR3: CASNSNEQYF. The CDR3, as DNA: TGTGCCAGCAACAGTAACGAGCAGTACTTC.